The entry below describes one TCR beta chain. Sequencing of TCR beta was performed on blood CD8+ and CD4+ T cells. The multiple sclerosis controls were treatment-naive patients, and their relapsing-remitting disease was stable or active. Negative isolation yielded the CD8+ and CD4+ T cells, while FACS enriched the TEMRA cells. RNA, at about 0.5 to 1 ug, was reverse transcribed with random hexamers. A multiplex approach, immunoSEQ multiplex PCR, amplified TCR beta CDR3 across 54 Vbeta and 13 Jbeta. TCRdb itself ran the immunoSEQ multiplex PCR reads through MiXCR, one entry per CDR3 protein. The profile covers 400,000 to 550,000 distinct CDR3 sequences, with roughly 85% appearing a single time and 0.12% taken by the ten largest. These data belong to a study of CD8 T cells in Susac syndrome. This clonotype was sampled from a human donor with multiple sclerosis. Sequenced: CD8+ T cells from PBMCs.

CDR3 protein: CSARGGLAVLTDTQYF. The DNA of the CDR3 is TGCAGTGCTAGGGGAGGACTAGCAGTTCTCACAGATACGCAGTATTTT. The chain has TRBV20-1 and TRBJ2-3; 8 nucleotides line up with TRBD2. Germline loops: CDR1 DFQATT, CDR2 SNEGSKA (reference sequence). Trimming at V came to 3 bases and at J to 2 bases, leaving 10 bases not matched to a gene. This CDR3 comprises 16 residues.